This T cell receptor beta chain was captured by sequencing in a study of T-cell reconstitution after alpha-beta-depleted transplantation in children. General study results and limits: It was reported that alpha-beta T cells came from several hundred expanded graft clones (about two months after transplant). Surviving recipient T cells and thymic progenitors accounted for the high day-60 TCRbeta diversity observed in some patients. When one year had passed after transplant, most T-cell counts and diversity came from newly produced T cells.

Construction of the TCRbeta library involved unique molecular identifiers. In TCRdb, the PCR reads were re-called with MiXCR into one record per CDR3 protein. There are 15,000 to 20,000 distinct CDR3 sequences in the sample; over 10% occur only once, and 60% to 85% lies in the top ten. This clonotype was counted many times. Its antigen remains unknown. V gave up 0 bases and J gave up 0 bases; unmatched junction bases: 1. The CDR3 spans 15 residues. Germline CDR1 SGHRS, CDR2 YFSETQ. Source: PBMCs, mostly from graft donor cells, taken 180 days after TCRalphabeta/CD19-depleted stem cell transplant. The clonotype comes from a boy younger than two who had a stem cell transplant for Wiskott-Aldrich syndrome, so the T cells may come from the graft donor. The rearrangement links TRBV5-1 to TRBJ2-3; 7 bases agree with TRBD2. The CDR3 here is CASSLVSGSTDTQYF. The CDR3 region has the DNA TGCGCCAGCAGCTTGGTTAGCGGGAGCACAGATACGCAGTATTTT.